Listed below are T cell receptor beta chains from one sample, sequenced in a study of neoadjuvant anti-PD-1 for oral cavity cancer. Assay: immunoSEQ multiplex PCR; the TCRdb copy retains only in-frame clones and omits some. The sample contains about 68,000 clones, 80% to 90% of which appear only once. The specimen comprised PBMCs, sampled after nivolumab (anti-PD-1) treatment. These receptors were obtained from a person aged 35-79 years with oral cavity squamous cell carcinoma. CDR3s include the opening cysteine and the closing phenylalanine or tryptophan. The D gene is left open where the match is weak. The size of a clone is reported for some rows only, either as once, few or many, or as a class for expanded clones.

j_call v_call clone_size d_call cdr3_aa cdr3_nt
TRBJ1-1 TRBV7-9 NA NA CASSAVGSMNTEAFF TGTGCCAGCAGCGCTGTCGGGTCCATGAACACTGAAGCTTTCTTT
TRBJ2-3 TRBV29-1 NA NA CSVDISTDTQYF TGCAGCGTCGACATAAGCACAGATACGCAGTATTTT
TRBJ2-2 TRBV6-1 NA NA CASSEVKGLGTGELFF TGTGCCAGCAGTGAGGTGAAGGGCCTGGGCACCGGGGAGCTGTTTTTT
TRBJ2-5 TRBV10-3 NA NA CAISGGSTETQYF TGTGCCATCAGTGGGGGGTCTACGGAGACCCAGTACTTC
TRBJ1-1 TRBV27 NA NA CASSTVTEAFF TGTGCCAGCAGTACGGTGACTGAAGCTTTCTTT
TRBJ2-5 TRBV10-1 NA NA CASSEQIEETQYF TGCGCCAGCAGTGAACAGATAGAGGAGACCCAGTACTTC
TRBJ1-4 TRBV27 NA NA CASSSMWKDLNEKLFF TGTGCCAGCAGTTCGATGTGGAAAGATCTTAATGAAAAACTGTTTTTT
TRBJ1-5 TRBV15 NA NA CATYDSTSNQPQHF TGTGCCACCTACGACAGCACCTCCAATCAGCCCCAGCATTTT
TRBJ1-1 TRBV7-8 NA TRBD1 CASSQDRGGTEAFF TGTGCCAGCAGCCAAGACAGGGGAGGCACTGAAGCTTTCTTT
TRBJ2-4 TRBV10-2 NA NA CASSDLAKNIQYF TGCGCCAGCAGTGATCTAGCCAAAAACATTCAGTACTTC
TRBJ2-1 TRBV27 NA NA CASSLDQISYNEQFF TGTGCCAGCAGTTTAGACCAAATCTCCTACAATGAGCAGTTCTTC
TRBJ2-5 TRBV10-3 NA TRBD2 CAISDPLTSAQETQYF TGTGCCATCAGTGACCCTTTGACTAGCGCACAAGAGACCCAGTACTTC
TRBJ2-1 TRBV5-1 once NA CASSLEGLKHNEQFF TGCGCCAGCAGCTTGGAAGGATTAAAGCACAATGAGCAGTTCTTC
TRBJ1-5 TRBV5-1 NA NA CASSLGSGDQPQHF TGCGCCAGCAGCTTGGGGAGCGGCGATCAGCCCCAGCATTTT
TRBJ2-1 TRBV5-1 NA TRBD2 CASSLSTSGRDEQFF TGCGCCAGCAGCTTGAGTACTAGCGGGAGAGATGAGCAGTTCTTC
TRBJ1-4 TRBV7-3 NA NA CASSLRLAGSLEKLFF TGTGCCAGCAGCTTAAGGCTAGCAGGGAGTTTAGAAAAACTGTTTTTT
TRBJ2-7 TRBV2 NA TRBD1 CASRAGTAYEQYF TGTGCCAGCAGGGCCGGGACAGCCTACGAGCAGTACTTC
TRBJ2-5 TRBV6-5 NA NA CASSNGLGGVETQYF TGTGCCAGCAGTAACGGACTAGGGGGGGTGGAGACCCAGTACTTC
TRBJ1-5 TRBV30 NA NA CAWSNSGRGQPQHF TGTGCCTGGAGTAATTCGGGGAGGGGTCAGCCCCAGCATTTT
TRBJ2-1 TRBV7-3 NA TRBD2 CASSLGSGGNEQFF TGTGCCAGCAGCTTAGGGTCGGGGGGCAATGAGCAGTTCTTC
TRBJ1-5 TRBV4-2 NA NA CASSQAVSNQPQHF TGTGCCAGCAGCCAAGCGGTTAGCAATCAGCCCCAGCATTTT
TRBJ2-5 TRBV4-2 NA TRBD2 CASSQADIAGETQYF TGTGCCAGCAGCCAAGCCGATATAGCGGGAGAGACCCAGTACTTC
TRBJ2-3 TRBV5-1 NA TRBD2 CASNPVPGLAITDTQYF TGCGCCAGCAACCCAGTACCGGGACTAGCGATAACAGATACGCAGTATTTT
TRBJ2-7 TRBV10-3 NA TRBD1 CAIRGTAETYEQYF TGTGCCATCAGGGGGACAGCCGAGACCTACGAGCAGTACTTC
TRBJ1-2 TRBV5-6 NA NA CASSFLSGEDYGYTF TGTGCCAGCAGCTTTCTTTCAGGGGAGGACTATGGCTACACCTTC
TRBJ2-7 TRBV30 NA NA CAWSGTRDISYEQYF TGTGCCTGGAGTGGGACCCGGGACATTTCCTACGAGCAGTACTTC